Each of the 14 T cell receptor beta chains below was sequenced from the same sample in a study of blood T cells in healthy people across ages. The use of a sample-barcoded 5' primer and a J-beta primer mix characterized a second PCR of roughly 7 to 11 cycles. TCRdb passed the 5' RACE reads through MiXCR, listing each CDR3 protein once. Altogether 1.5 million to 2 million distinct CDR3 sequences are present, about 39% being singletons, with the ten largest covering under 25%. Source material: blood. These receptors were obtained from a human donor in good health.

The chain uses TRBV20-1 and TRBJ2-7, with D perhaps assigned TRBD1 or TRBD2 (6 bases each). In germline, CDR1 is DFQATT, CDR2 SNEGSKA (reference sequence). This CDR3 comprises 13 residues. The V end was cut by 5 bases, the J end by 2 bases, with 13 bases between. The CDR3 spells CSAGEDSPYEQYF. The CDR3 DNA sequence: TGCAGTGCTGGGGAGGACAGCCCCTACGAGCAGTACTTC.

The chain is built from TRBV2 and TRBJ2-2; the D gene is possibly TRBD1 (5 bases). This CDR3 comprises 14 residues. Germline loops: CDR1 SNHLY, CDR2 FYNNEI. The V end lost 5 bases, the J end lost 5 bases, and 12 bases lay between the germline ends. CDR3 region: CASSQNSGTGELFF. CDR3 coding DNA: TGTGCCAGCAGTCAAAACTCAGGGACCGGGGAGCTGTTTTTT.

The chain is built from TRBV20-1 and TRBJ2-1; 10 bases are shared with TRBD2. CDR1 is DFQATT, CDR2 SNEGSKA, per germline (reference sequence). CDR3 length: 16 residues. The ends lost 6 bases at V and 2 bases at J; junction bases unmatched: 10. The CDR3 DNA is TGCAGTGCACCTCTAGCGGGGGTAATCCCCTACAATGAGCAGTTCTTC. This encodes CSAPLAGVIPYNEQFF.

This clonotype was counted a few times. CDR3 nucleotides: TGTGCCAGCAGCCAAGGACTCGGGCAGTACTTC. Residues: CASSQGLGQYF. J is TRBJ2-7 and V is TRBV7-9; D perhaps matches TRBD2 (5 bases). Germline V CDR1 and CDR2: SEHNR, FQNEAQ (reference sequence). The CDR3 is 11 amino acids. Deletions cut 5 bases from V and 9 bases from J, with 11 bases between. The entire variable domain, with the rest obtained from reference TRBV7-9 and TRBJ2-7, is as follows: DTGVSQNPRHKITKRGQNVTFRCDPISEHNRLYWYRQTLGQGPEFLTYFQNEAQLEKSRLLSDRFSAERPKGSFSTLEIQRTEQGDSAMYLCASSQGLGQYFGPGTRLTVT.

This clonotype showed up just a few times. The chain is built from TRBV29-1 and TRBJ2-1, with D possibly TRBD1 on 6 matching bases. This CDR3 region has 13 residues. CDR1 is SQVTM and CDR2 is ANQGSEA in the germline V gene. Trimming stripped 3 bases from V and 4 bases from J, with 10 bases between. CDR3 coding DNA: TGCAGCGTTGACAGGGGTGATTACAATGAGCAGTTCTTC. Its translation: CSVDRGDYNEQFF.

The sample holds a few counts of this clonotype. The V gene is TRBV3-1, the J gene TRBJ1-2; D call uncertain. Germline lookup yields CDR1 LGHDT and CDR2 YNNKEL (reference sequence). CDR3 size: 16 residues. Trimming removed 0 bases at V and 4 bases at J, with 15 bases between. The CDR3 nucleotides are TGTGCCAGCAGCCAAGAGCACGGGAACCTCGGCTATGGCTACACCTTC. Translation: CASSQEHGNLGYGYTF.

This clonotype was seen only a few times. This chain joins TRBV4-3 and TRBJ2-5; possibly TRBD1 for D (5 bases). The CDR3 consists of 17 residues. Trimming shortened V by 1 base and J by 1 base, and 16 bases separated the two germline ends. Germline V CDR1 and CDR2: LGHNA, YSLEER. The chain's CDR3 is CASSQVLNRLSQETQYF. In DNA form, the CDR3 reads TGCGCCAGCAGCCAAGTTCTTAACAGGCTGTCCCAAGAGACCCAGTACTTC.

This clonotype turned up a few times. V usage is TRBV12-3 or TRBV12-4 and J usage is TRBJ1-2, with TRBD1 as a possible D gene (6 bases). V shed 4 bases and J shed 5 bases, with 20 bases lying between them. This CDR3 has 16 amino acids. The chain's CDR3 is CASSSGQLSIVYGYTF. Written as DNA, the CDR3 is TGTGCCAGCAGTTCTGGACAGCTAAGTATCGTTTATGGCTACACCTTC.

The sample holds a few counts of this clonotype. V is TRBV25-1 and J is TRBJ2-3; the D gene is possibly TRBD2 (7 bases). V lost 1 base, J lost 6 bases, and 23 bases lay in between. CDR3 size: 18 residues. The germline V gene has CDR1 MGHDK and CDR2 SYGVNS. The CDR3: CASSELIQPLGGADTQYF. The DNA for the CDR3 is TGTGCCAGCAGTGAATTGATCCAACCTCTAGGGGGGGCGGATACGCAGTATTTT.

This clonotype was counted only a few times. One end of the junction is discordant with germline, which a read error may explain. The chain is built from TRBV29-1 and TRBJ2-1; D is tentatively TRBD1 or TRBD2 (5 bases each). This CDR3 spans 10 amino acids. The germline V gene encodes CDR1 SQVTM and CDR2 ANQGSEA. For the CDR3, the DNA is TGCGGCGTCGAAAAGGGACAGCAGTTCTTC. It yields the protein CGVEKGQQFF.

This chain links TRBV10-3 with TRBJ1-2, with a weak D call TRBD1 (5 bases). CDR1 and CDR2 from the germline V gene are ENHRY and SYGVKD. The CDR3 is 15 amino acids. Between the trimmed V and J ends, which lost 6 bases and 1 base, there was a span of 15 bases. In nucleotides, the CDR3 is TGTGCCATCAGGAAAAAAGGGGAGGTTAACTATGGCTACACCTTC. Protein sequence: CAIRKKGEVNYGYTF.

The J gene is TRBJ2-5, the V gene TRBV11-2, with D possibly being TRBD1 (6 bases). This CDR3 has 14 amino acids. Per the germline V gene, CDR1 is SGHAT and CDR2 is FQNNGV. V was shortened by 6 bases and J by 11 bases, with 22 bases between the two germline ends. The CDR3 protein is CASRYSRGLGEQYF. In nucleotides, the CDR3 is TGTGCCAGCAGATATAGCAGGGGTCTGGGGGAGCAGTACTTC.

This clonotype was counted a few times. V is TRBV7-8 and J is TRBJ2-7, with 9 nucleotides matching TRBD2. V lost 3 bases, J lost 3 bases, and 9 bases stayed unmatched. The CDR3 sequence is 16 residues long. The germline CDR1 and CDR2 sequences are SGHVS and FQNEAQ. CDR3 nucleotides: TGTGCCAGCAGCTTGGAGGGGGGACTAGCCTACTACGAGCAGTACTTC. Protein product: CASSLEGGLAYYEQYF. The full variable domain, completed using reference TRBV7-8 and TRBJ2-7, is GAGVSQSPRYKVAKRGQDVALRCDPISGHVSLFWYQQALGQGPEFLTYFQNEAQLDKSGLPSDRFFAERPEGSVSTLKIQRTQQEDSAVYLCASSLEGGLAYYEQYFGPGTRLTVT.

The CDR3 region has the DNA TGTGCCAGCAATAACAAGCCCACAGATACGCAGTATTTT. It is translated as CASNNKPTDTQYF. The chain uses TRBV2 and TRBJ2-3; D is unclear. CDR1 is SNHLY and CDR2 is FYNNEI in the germline V gene. Deletions cut 7 bases from V and 2 bases from J, with 10 bases between. CDR3 length: 13 residues.